The present entry profiles one T cell receptor (beta chain) with its context. What it binds is unknown. The sample is drawn from a study of cytomegalovirus exposure and HLA in healthy donors. The study, taken as a whole, reports: The study found most TCR sequences rare, yet found some public TCRs in many donors. A few chains tied to CMV proved CMV antigen-specific in vitro. Fewer N-insertions (relative to the approximately 700-donor mean) were reportedly seen in an Asian-associated ancestry cluster in a later analysis.

PCR used 60 Vbeta primers and 13 Jbeta primers. Profiled with immunoSEQ multiplex PCR; TCRdb holds only in-frame clones, not every one. The profile shows about 170,000 clones, roughly 70% of them singletons. Germline V gives CDR1 MNHEY, CDR2 SMNVEV (reference sequence). The CDR3 extends over 14 amino acids. The germline V and J ends were trimmed by 7 bases and 7 bases, with 19 bases remaining between them. The sample comprised PBMCs. The receptor comes from a man aged 35-49 years in good health and CMV-seropositive. The V gene is TRBV27, the J gene TRBJ1-2; possible D gene TRBD1, 5 bases. The CDR3 bases are TGTGCCAGCACTCCCTATACCGGGGGGTCTGGCTACACCTTC. This codes for CASTPYTGGSGYTF.